The 10 T cell receptor beta chains in this list originate from one sample, sequenced in a study of cytomegalovirus exposure and HLA in healthy donors. The PCR had 60 Vbeta and 13 Jbeta primers. The table came from immunoSEQ multiplex PCR; TCRdb's copy has only in-frame clones and leaves some out. The table includes tens of thousands of clones, roughly 74% detected once. Material for sequencing was PBMCs. Source of these receptors: a man aged 25 to 40 in good health and CMV-seronegative.

The rearrangement uses TRBV30 and TRBJ2-7; 9 bases map to TRBD2. Trimming cost V 0 bases and J 3 bases; bases outside gene matches: 12. Germline lookup yields CDR1 GTSNPN and CDR2 SVGIG (reference sequence). The CDR3 loop spans 17 amino acids. In DNA, the CDR3 is TGTGCCTGGAGTGTACTAAGGATAGCGGGAGTAGTCTACGAGCAGTACTTC. It is translated as CAWSVLRIAGVVYEQYF.

This clone was counted between two and nine times. This sequence joins TRBV28 and TRBJ1-4; 7 bases are shared with TRBD1. J was trimmed by 4 bases and V by 6 bases; bases with no gene match: 5. Germline V CDR1 and CDR2: MDHEN, SYDVKM. This CDR3 is 14 amino acids long. The CDR3 nucleotides are TGTGCCAGCAGGTACGGGACAGTTAATGAAAAACTGTTTTTT. Encoded protein: CASRYGTVNEKLFF.

The rearrangement links TRBV25-1 to TRBJ2-2, with 8 bases that match TRBD1. The CDR3 is 15 amino acids. Germline V gene sequence: CDR1 MGHDK, CDR2 SYGVNS. Trimming at V came to 6 bases and at J to 2 bases, leaving 5 bases not matched to a gene. CDR3 loop: CASSDDRGNTGELFF. CDR3 nucleotide sequence: TGTGCCAGCAGCGACGACAGGGGTAACACCGGGGAGCTGTTTTTT.

The chain couples TRBV6-1 to TRBJ1-1, with 8 bases matching TRBD1. Germline lookup yields CDR1 MNHNS and CDR2 SASEGT. With V trimmed by 7 bases and J by 1 base, 2 bases remained unmatched. This CDR3 region has 13 residues. Written as DNA, the CDR3 is TGTGCCAGCAATGACAGGGGGAACACTGAAGCTTTCTTT. It is translated as CASNDRGNTEAFF.

CDR3 sequence (DNA): TGTGCCAGCAGCGTAGTGGACAATGGCTACACCTTC. Translation: CASSVVDNGYTF. The rearrangement joins TRBV9 to TRBJ1-2; D is perhaps TRBD1 (5 bases). This CDR3 has 12 amino acids. Per germline, CDR1 SGDLS and CDR2 YYNGEE. Trimming cost V 0 bases and J 6 bases, with 6 bases left between them.

This clone has only a few counts. The rearrangement joins TRBV6-5 to TRBJ1-2; possibly TRBD1 for D (5 bases). There are 15 residues in the CDR3. V lost 2 bases, J lost 6 bases, and 16 bases lay in between. CDR1 and CDR2 from the germline V gene are MNHEY and SVGAGI. CDR3 amino acids: CASSYIKQGGDGYTF. Written as DNA, the CDR3 is TGTGCCAGCAGTTACATCAAGCAGGGAGGGGATGGCTACACCTTC.

The rearrangement uses TRBV5-1 and TRBJ2-7, with 8 positions matching TRBD1. This CDR3 has 14 residues. Germline trimming cut 0 bases from V and 6 bases from J; bases unmatched to any gene: 5. The V gene's germline CDR1 is SGHRS and CDR2 YFSETQ. Written as DNA, the CDR3 is TGCGCCAGCAGCTTGGTGGACAGGGCGAGCGAGCAGTACTTC. This codes for CASSLVDRASEQYF.

This rearrangement joins TRBV18 to TRBJ2-3, with 7 bases fitting TRBD2. CDR3 length: 15 amino acids. V lost 2 bases and J lost 2; bases outside the gene matches: 4. The germline gives CDR1 KGHSH, CDR2 LQKENI. The CDR3 region has the DNA TGTGCCAGCTCACCAGGCGGGACTAACACAGATACGCAGTATTTT. Its protein product is CASSPGGTNTDTQYF.

This chain uses TRBV7-6 with TRBJ2-5, with 15 bases aligning to TRBD2. Germline CDR1 and CDR2: SGHVS and FNYEAQ. This CDR3 spans 17 amino acids. The J segment lost 6 bases and the V segment lost 5 bases, leaving 10 bases of the junction unmatched. CDR3 DNA sequence: TGTGCCAGCAGCGCAACGGGACTAGCGGGGGGATTAAAGACCCAGTACTTC. Encoded protein: CASSATGLAGGLKTQYF.

The chain employs TRBV6-5 and TRBJ1-6; D remains ambiguous. The CDR3 spans 13 residues. V lost 6 bases and J 5 bases, leaving 8 bases between the germline ends. From germline, CDR1 is MNHEY and CDR2 SVGAGI. In DNA form, the CDR3 reads TGTGCCAGCAGAGCAGGTCATAATTCACCCCTCCACTTT. Amino acids: CASRAGHNSPLHF.